One sample yielded the 17 T cell receptor beta chains listed below, sequenced in a study of blood T cell repertoires in COVID-19. Repertoires were generated with immunoSEQ multiplex PCR, while TCRdb's copy carries only in-frame clones and drops some. This sample has 200,000 or so clones, with about 79% found just once. The specimen sequenced was peripheral blood. The origin of the receptors is a human donor in a cohort sampled during active COVID-19.

This chain uses TRBV28 with TRBJ1-3; no firm D call. The CDR3 spans 15 residues. V was pared by 4 bases and J by 3 bases, with 13 bases between. Germline CDR1 MDHEN, CDR2 SYDVKM. The CDR3, as DNA: TGTGCCAGCAGTTCTTTTAGAGACATTGGAAACACCATATATTTT. It encodes CASSSFRDIGNTIYF. Full variable domain (remainder filled in from reference TRBV28 and TRBJ1-3): DVKVTQSSRYLVKRTGEKVFLECVQDMDHENMFWYRQDPGLGLRLIYFSYDVKMKEKGDIPEGYSVSREKKERFSLILESASTNQTSMYLCASSSFRDIGNTIYFGEGSWLTVV.

The rearrangement joins TRBV5-1 to TRBJ2-3, with 13 bases identical to TRBD2. The germline gives CDR1 SGHRS, CDR2 YFSETQ. The CDR3 covers 17 residues. V dropped 5 bases and J dropped 0; count of bases not matched to a gene: 6. The CDR3 DNA is TGCGCCAGCAGTTCCGGGACTAGCGGGACTAGCACAGATACGCAGTATTTT. Translating gives CASSSGTSGTSTDTQYF.

V gene TRBV27 combines with J gene TRBJ2-7; 14 bases align to TRBD2. The CDR3 has 16 residues. The ends lost 5 bases at V and 4 bases at J; junction bases unmatched: 7. Germline V gene data show CDR1 as MNHEY and CDR2 as SMNVEV (reference sequence). In DNA, the CDR3 is TGTGCCAGCAGTCAACCGGGACTAGCGGGAGTATACGAGCAGTACTTC. Its translation: CASSQPGLAGVYEQYF.

A few counts support this clone. The chain uses TRBV4-2 and TRBJ2-7; D possibly corresponds to TRBD2 (6 bases). This CDR3 has 15 residues. Per the germline V gene, CDR1 is LGHNA and CDR2 is YNFKEQ. The V and J ends lost 0 bases and 5 bases respectively, with 14 bases between them. This chain's CDR3 is CASSQDLGGRNEQYF. The CDR3 DNA follows: TGTGCCAGCAGCCAAGACCTCGGAGGGCGGAACGAGCAGTACTTC.

V is TRBV28 and J is TRBJ2-5, with 12 bases identical to TRBD2. The length of the CDR3 is 15 residues. The V gene's germline CDR1 is MDHEN and CDR2 SYDVKM. V trimming: 6 bases; J trimming: 4 bases; junction bases outside the gene matches: 6. CDR3 coding DNA: TGTGCCAGCAGACTAGCGGGAGGACTCGGAGAGACCCAGTACTTC. It yields the protein CASRLAGGLGETQYF.

This clone was detected only once. The gene calls are TRBV5-1 and TRBJ1-6, with TRBD1 identical over 9 bases. The CDR3 covers 15 residues. Germline values: CDR1 SGHRS, CDR2 YFSETQ. The V segment lost 1 base and the J segment 5 bases; nucleotides outside the gene matches: 1. The CDR3 protein is CASSLTGGNNSPLHF. The CDR3, as DNA: TGCGCCAGCAGCTTGACAGGGGGCAATAATTCACCCCTCCACTTT.

The rearrangement uses TRBV4-1 and TRBJ1-2; no clear D. CDR3 size: 15 residues. Germline values: CDR1 MGHRA, CDR2 YSYEKL. The ends were cut back, 3 bases at V and 0 bases at J, with 11 bases in the middle. The CDR3 DNA follows: TGCGCCAGCAGCCAGGCCTTCCGGGCTAACTATGGCTACACCTTC. Translating it yields CASSQAFRANYGYTF.

This CDR3 is CSVEKLLGDEQFF. The CDR3 DNA sequence: TGCAGCGTTGAAAAGCTCCTAGGGGATGAGCAGTTCTTC. The J gene is TRBJ2-1, the V gene TRBV29-1; TRBD1 is a possible D gene (5 bases). Trimming left V 2 bases short and J 8 bases short, with 13 bases between. The CDR3 consists of 13 residues. CDR1 is SQVTM, CDR2 ANQGSEA, per germline.

This clone has a single count. The chain uses TRBV18 and TRBJ1-2; no firm D call. V dropped 0 bases and J dropped 4 bases, with 12 bases sitting between them. CDR1 is KGHSH, CDR2 LQKENI, per germline. This CDR3 is 15 amino acids long. CDR3 coding DNA: TGTGCCAGCTCACCACCGGTGAGGGCCCCCTATGGCTACACCTTC. This codes for CASSPPVRAPYGYTF.

This chain joins TRBV5-8 and TRBJ1-1, with 9 nucleotides matching TRBD1. Germline-derived CDR1 and CDR2 are SGHTS and YDEGEE. This CDR3 comprises 15 residues. Trimming took 2 bases from V and 5 from J; bases not matched to a gene: 7. As DNA, the CDR3 is TGTGCCAGCAGCTTAGTCGGGACAGGGAATACTGAAGCTTTCTTT. It codes for CASSLVGTGNTEAFF.

The chain links TRBV11-3 to TRBJ2-2; TRBD1 matches at 8 bases. V shed 2 bases and J 7 bases; nucleotides not matched to a gene: 12. CDR1 is SGHNT and CDR2 is YENEEA in the germline V gene. This CDR3 has 17 amino acids. The CDR3 sequence is CASSLPRAGGADGELFF. The CDR3, as DNA: TGTGCCAGCAGCTTACCCCGGGCAGGGGGCGCCGACGGGGAGCTGTTTTTT.

Only a few counts were recorded for this clone. The CDR3 nucleotides read TGTGCCAGCAGTCCCGGGACAGCCTACGAGCAGTACTTC. Its protein is CASSPGTAYEQYF. The rearrangement uses TRBV6-5 and TRBJ2-7; 7 positions agree with TRBD1. With 5 bases clipped from V and 2 bases from J, the junction kept 3 bases outside the gene matches. The CDR3 spans 13 residues. Germline loops: CDR1 MNHEY, CDR2 SVGAGI.

CDR3 sequence: CASTGTSRQYEQYF. CDR3 nucleotide sequence: TGTGCCAGCACCGGGACTAGCCGTCAATACGAGCAGTACTTC. The genes are TRBV5-5 and TRBJ2-7; 9 positions agree with TRBD2. Looked up from germline, CDR1 is SGHKS and CDR2 is YYEKEE (reference sequence). The CDR3 runs 14 residues. V lost 6 bases to trimming and J lost 4 bases; unmatched junction nucleotides: 8.

This chain links TRBV4-1 with TRBJ2-1; 10 nucleotides agree with TRBD2. Germline V gene lookup returns CDR1 MGHRA and CDR2 YSYEKL. V gave up 3 bases and J gave up 4 bases; unmatched junction bases: 12. The CDR3 is 18 residues long. The CDR3 here is CASSHDKTSGFVYNEQFF. DNA for the CDR3: TGCGCCAGCAGCCATGATAAGACTAGCGGGTTTGTTTACAATGAGCAGTTCTTC.

This rearrangement joins TRBV5-1 to TRBJ2-7; 11 nucleotides line up with TRBD2. The CDR3 extends over 14 amino acids. V shed 4 bases and J 6 bases; nucleotides not matched to a gene: 6. Germline assignment: CDR1 SGHRS and CDR2 YFSETQ. In nucleotides, the CDR3 is TGCGCCAGCAGCAACGGACTAGCGGGTGGCGAGCAGTACTTC. Translating it yields CASSNGLAGGEQYF. The whole variable domain, filled in from reference TRBV5-1 and TRBJ2-7, reads KAGVTQTPRYLIKTRGQQVTLSCSPISGHRSVSWYQQTPGQGLQFLFEYFSETQRNKGNFPGRFSGRQFSNSRSEMNVSTLELGDSALYLCASSNGLAGGEQYFGPGTRLTVT.

V is TRBV29-1 and J is TRBJ1-2; perhaps TRBD1 as D (6 bases). The CDR3 totals 12 residues. Germline values: CDR1 SQVTM, CDR2 ANQGSEA. Trimming removed 4 bases at V and 8 bases at J, with 14 bases between. CDR3 amino acids: CSVAPGAEGYTF. In nucleotides, the CDR3 is TGCAGCGTTGCGCCAGGGGCGGAGGGCTACACCTTC. The full variable domain, rest sourced from reference TRBV29-1 and TRBJ1-2, is SAVISQKPSRDICQRGTSLTIQCQVDSQVTMMFWYRQQPGQSLTLIATANQGSEATYESGFVIDKFPISRPNLTFSTLTVSNMSPEDSSIYLCSVAPGAEGYTFGSGTRLTVV.

The chain joins TRBV7-9 to TRBJ2-4, with a possible D match to TRBD1 (7 bases). The V end lost 1 base, the J end lost 3 bases, and 10 bases lay between the germline ends. CDR1 is SEHNR, CDR2 FQNEAQ, per germline (reference sequence). This CDR3 has 15 amino acids. The CDR3 DNA reads as TGTGCCAGCAGCTTAGGTCAGGGGGGCAAAAACATTCAGTACTTC. It codes for CASSLGQGGKNIQYF.